Below are 22 T cell receptor beta chains sequenced from a single sample in a study of cytomegalovirus exposure and HLA in healthy donors. Assay used: immunoSEQ multiplex PCR; TCRdb lists only in-frame clones, some missing. The sample carries 100,000 to 150,000 clones, 85% to 90% recorded once. Input material: PBMCs. These receptors were collected from a man under 40 in good health and CMV-seronegative.

As for this clone: The identical CDR3 is also encoded by other nucleotide sequences in the sample. The chain is built from TRBV6-5 and TRBJ2-7; tentatively, D is TRBD2 (5 bases). Between the trimmed V and J ends, which lost 0 bases and 0 bases, there was a span of 6 bases. Germline V CDR1 and CDR2: MNHEY, SVGAGI. The CDR3 length is 14 residues. CDR3 nucleotide sequence: TGTGCCAGCAGTTACTCAACTAGCTCCTACGAGCAGTACTTC. Its protein product is CASSYSTSSYEQYF.

This clone was counted a few times. This rearrangement joins TRBV4-1 to TRBJ2-1; TRBD1 might be the D (6 bases). Germline CDR1 MGHRA, CDR2 YSYEKL. The germline V and J ends were trimmed by 4 bases and 1 base, with 11 bases remaining between them. This CDR3 region has 15 residues. The CDR3 loop reads CASSPGTGSYNEQFF. For the CDR3, the DNA is TGCGCCAGCAGCCCCGGAACAGGGTCCTACAATGAGCAGTTCTTC.

The chain carries TRBV7-9 and TRBJ2-5, with D perhaps TRBD2 (6 bases). This CDR3 is built from 16 residues. The V end lost 5 bases, the J end lost 5 bases, and 21 bases lay between the germline ends. Germline V gene sequence: CDR1 SEHNR, CDR2 FQNEAQ (reference sequence). This CDR3 is CASSGRLVRVPETQYF. In nucleotides, the CDR3 is TGTGCCAGCAGCGGGAGACTAGTCAGAGTTCCGGAGACCCAGTACTTC.

The CDR3 region is CSVATDLSNQPQHF. Written as DNA, the CDR3 is TGCAGCGTTGCGACAGACCTTAGCAATCAGCCCCAGCATTTT. This sequence joins TRBV29-1 and TRBJ1-5; perhaps TRBD1 as D (5 bases). The CDR3 has 14 amino acids. The germline gives CDR1 SQVTM, CDR2 ANQGSEA. Between the trimmed V and J ends, which lost 4 bases and 0 bases, there was a span of 10 bases. The full variable domain, completed using reference TRBV29-1 and TRBJ1-5, is SAVISQKPSRDICQRGTSLTIQCQVDSQVTMMFWYRQQPGQSLTLIATANQGSEATYESGFVIDKFPISRPNLTFSTLTVSNMSPEDSSIYLCSVATDLSNQPQHFGDGTRLSIL.

The rearrangement joins TRBV7-2 to TRBJ1-2; TRBD1 might be the D (5 bases). Per the germline V gene, CDR1 is SGHTA and CDR2 is FQGNSA. V was cut by 0 bases and J by 4 bases, with 12 bases left in between. The CDR3 covers 15 residues. CDR3 DNA: TGTGCCAGCAGCTTAGCGGGTTTGGGGCCCTATGGCTACACCTTC. Its protein product is CASSLAGLGPYGYTF.

The V and J genes are TRBV27 and TRBJ2-7, with 9 bases fitting TRBD1. Germline V CDR1 and CDR2: MNHEY, SMNVEV (reference sequence). Unmatched junction bases numbered 8, after V lost 6 bases and J lost 2 bases. This CDR3 is built from 15 residues. CDR3 protein: CASSWTGTGTYEQYF. DNA for the CDR3: TGTGCCAGCAGCTGGACCGGGACAGGGACCTACGAGCAGTACTTC.

DNA of the CDR3: TGTGCCAGCAGTGACTCATTTGGGGCAGGCTCCTACAATGAGCAGTTCTTC. Amino acids: CASSDSFGAGSYNEQFF. V usage is TRBV6-4 and J usage is TRBJ2-1; perhaps TRBD1 as D (5 bases). Per the germline V gene, CDR1 is MRHNA and CDR2 is SNTAGT. The length of the CDR3 is 17 residues. Trimming took 0 bases from V and 0 from J, leaving 12 bases between them.

The chain joins TRBV18 to TRBJ2-1; possibly TRBD1 for D (6 bases). CDR3 size: 15 residues. V dropped 0 bases and J dropped 5 bases, with 11 bases sitting between them. The germline V gene has CDR1 KGHSH and CDR2 LQKENI. The CDR3 here is CASSPPNRANNEQFF. The DNA for the CDR3 is TGTGCCAGCTCACCACCTAACAGGGCGAACAATGAGCAGTTCTTC.

The J gene is TRBJ1-4, the V gene TRBV30; 8 nucleotides match TRBD1. In germline, CDR1 is GTSNPN, CDR2 SVGIG (reference sequence). The CDR3 is 13 residues long. Trimming cost V 1 base and J 7 bases; bases outside gene matches: 2. The chain's CDR3 is CAWSGQGFEKLFF. The CDR3 region has the DNA TGTGCCTGGAGTGGACAGGGGTTTGAAAAACTGTTTTTT.

V gene TRBV30 combines with J gene TRBJ1-5; D is ambiguous. This CDR3 has 14 residues. The V gene lost 2 bases and the J gene lost 5 bases, with 13 bases spanning the gap. CDR1 GTSNPN and CDR2 SVGIG come from the germline V gene (reference sequence). This CDR3 is CAWSRRAKDQPQHF. In DNA, the CDR3 is TGTGCCTGGAGTAGGAGGGCTAAGGATCAGCCCCAGCATTTT.

J is TRBJ2-5 and V is TRBV5-6; 9 bases are shared with TRBD1. The CDR3 is 15 amino acids. The trim removed 3 bases at V and 4 bases at J, leaving 7 bases unmatched. CDR1 is SGHDT and CDR2 is YYEEEE in the germline V gene. CDR3 sequence: CASSSTGGGGETQYF. For the CDR3, the DNA is TGTGCCAGCAGCTCCACAGGGGGCGGAGGAGAGACCCAGTACTTC.

The chain recombines TRBV6-5 with TRBJ2-1; 10 bases match TRBD2. With V trimmed by 6 bases and J by 5 bases, 7 bases remained unmatched. Germline V gene lookup returns CDR1 MNHEY and CDR2 SVGAGI. This CDR3 contains 15 residues. CDR3 in DNA: TGTGCCAGCAGATTAACTAGCGGGAACGACAATGAGCAGTTCTTC. It codes for CASRLTSGNDNEQFF.

This chain connects TRBV6-1 to TRBJ2-7; D is possibly TRBD2 (6 bases). Germline-derived CDR1 and CDR2 are MNHNS and SASEGT. The CDR3 loop spans 13 amino acids. Trimming removed 6 bases from V and 2 bases from J, with 11 bases in between. CDR3 nucleotides: TGTGCCAGCAGCGGGAGTCCCACCTACGAGCAGTACTTC. Its translation: CASSGSPTYEQYF.

The rearrangement links TRBV9 to TRBJ2-7; D might be TRBD2 (5 bases). The CDR3 is 14 residues long. The V and J ends lost 4 bases and 1 base respectively, with 12 bases between them. The V gene's germline CDR1 is SGDLS and CDR2 YYNGEE. DNA for the CDR3: TGTGCCAGCAGCCGGACCACTAGTTCCTACGAGCAGTACTTC. Residues: CASSRTTSSYEQYF.

The J gene is TRBJ1-1, the V gene TRBV7-2, with 9 bases fitting TRBD1. The V gene end was trimmed by 4 bases and the J gene end by 0 bases; junction bases not matched to a gene: 0. Germline CDR1 SGHTA, CDR2 FQGNSA. CDR3 size: 14 residues. CDR3 loop: CASSWDRVNTEAFF. Written as DNA, the CDR3 is TGTGCCAGCAGCTGGGACAGGGTGAACACTGAAGCTTTCTTT.

CDR3 amino acids: CASSDLRELHGYTF. The CDR3 nucleotides are TGTGCCAGCAGCGATCTCCGGGAGCTACATGGCTACACCTTC. This sequence joins TRBV2 and TRBJ1-2; D is unresolved. The germline V gene encodes CDR1 SNHLY and CDR2 FYNNEI. Trimming left V 6 bases short and J 6 bases short, with 17 bases between. CDR3 length: 14 residues.

The chain joins TRBV28 to TRBJ2-1, with D possibly TRBD2 on 6 matching bases. The CDR3 has 15 amino acids. The ends were cut back, 8 bases at V and 5 bases at J, with 19 bases in the middle. The germline gives CDR1 MDHEN, CDR2 SYDVKM. The CDR3 DNA reads TGTGCCAGCGGCGGAGGGGAGTTTGATGACAATGAGCAGTTCTTC. This gives the protein CASGGGEFDDNEQFF.

J is TRBJ2-1 and V is TRBV9, with TRBD2 as a possible D gene (5 bases). V dropped 4 bases and J dropped 6 bases, with 11 bases sitting between them. CDR3 size: 13 residues. Germline assignment: CDR1 SGDLS and CDR2 YYNGEE. Here the CDR3 reads CASSSWTVNEQFF. For the CDR3, the DNA is TGTGCCAGCAGCTCCTGGACTGTCAATGAGCAGTTCTTC.

The J gene is TRBJ1-5, the V gene TRBV30; D unclear. This CDR3 contains 13 residues. Trimming left V 2 bases short and J 3 bases short, with 8 bases between. Germline V gene sequence: CDR1 GTSNPN, CDR2 SVGIG (reference sequence). Written as DNA, the CDR3 is TGTGCCTGGAGTATAGAAGACAATCAGCCCCAGCATTTT. It specifies CAWSIEDNQPQHF.

The rearrangement uses TRBV4-2 and TRBJ1-2, with 7 bases matching TRBD1. With 1 base clipped from V and 2 bases from J, the junction kept 4 bases outside the gene matches. The CDR3 covers 15 residues. The germline V gene encodes CDR1 LGHNA and CDR2 YNFKEQ. The CDR3 DNA is TGTGCCAGCAGCCAAGTTAAGGGGGCGAACTATGGCTACACCTTC. Its protein is CASSQVKGANYGYTF.

The chain links TRBV10-2 to TRBJ2-5; 14 bases map to TRBD2. The V gene's germline CDR1 is WSHSY and CDR2 SAAADI. V trimming: 6 bases; J trimming: 5 bases; junction bases outside the gene matches: 5. This CDR3 is 15 amino acids long. CDR3 bases: TGCGCCAGCAGGGGACTAGCGGGAGTAGGTGAGACCCAGTACTTC. Translation: CASRGLAGVGETQYF.

The V gene is TRBV6-1, the J gene TRBJ2-7; 7 bases agree with TRBD2. The CDR3 consists of 13 residues. CDR1 and CDR2 from the germline V gene are MNHNS and SASEGT. The ends lost 6 bases at V and 4 bases at J; junction bases unmatched: 6. CDR3 region: CASRLWEGYEQYF. CDR3 in DNA: TGTGCCAGCAGACTATGGGAGGGATACGAGCAGTACTTC.